This TCR beta chain was captured in a study of a mutant IDH1 vaccine in newly diagnosed glioma. Clones were read by immunoSEQ multiplex PCR, and TCRdb kept only the in-frame ones, dropping some. Among about 56,000 clones listed, more than 75% were seen once. Deletions cut 2 bases from V and 7 bases from J, with 17 bases between. CDR3 length: 15 amino acids. In germline, CDR1 is SNHLY, CDR2 FYNNEI. Time point meaning: week 23, last vaccination. Topical imiquimod accompanied each vaccine dose, which consisted of 300 ug of mutant IDH1 20-mer peptide. As to this clone: Antigen specificity is unknown.

The source was PBMCs, collected from a glioma patient whose treatment included an IDH1 peptide vaccine. The genes are TRBV2 and TRBJ1-2, with D hard to call. This TCR derives from a middle-aged man with glioma. CDR3 sequence: CASSEFSKGPGGYTF. The CDR3 DNA reads as TGTGCCAGCAGTGAATTTTCGAAGGGCCCAGGTGGCTACACCTTC.